These T cell receptor beta chains were read from a single sample in a study of shared clonotypes between healthy human individuals. The method was immunoSEQ multiplex PCR; TCRdb's version includes in-frame clones alone and lacks a portion of them. Here the sample spans 2 million or so clones, around 96% being singletons. The sequenced sample consisted of naive CD8+ T cells sorted from blood. These TCRs come from a man younger than 35 in good health. The CDR3 runs from the conserved cysteine through the conserved F or W. The D gene is left open where the match is weak. For some rows the clone size is stated as once, few or many, or as a class when expanded; others skip it.

abundance	j_gene	v_gene	d_gene	CDR3aa	CDR3nt
NA	TRBJ2-3	TRBV4-1	NA	CASSQDIGGGRTSTDTQYF	TGCGCCAGCAGCCAAGATATCGGTGGTGGCAGGACTAGCACAGATACGCAGTATTTT
NA	TRBJ1-1	TRBV28	TRBD1	CASHPDRANTEAFF	TGTGCCAGCCACCCTGACAGGGCGAACACTGAAGCTTTCTTT
NA	TRBJ2-5	TRBV29-1	NA	CSVGTVQETQYF	TGCAGCGTCGGGACGGTACAAGAGACCCAGTACTTC
NA	TRBJ1-1	TRBV5-1	TRBD1	CASSWGQGMMNTEAFF	TGCGCCAGCAGCTGGGGACAGGGCATGATGAACACTGAAGCTTTCTTT
NA	TRBJ1-2	TRBV30	TRBD1	CAWSPGQGADGYTF	TGTGCCTGGAGTCCTGGACAGGGGGCCGATGGCTACACCTTC
NA	TRBJ2-7	TRBV19	NA	CASSIDLAGPSYEQYF	TGTGCCAGTAGTATAGATCTGGCAGGGCCATCCTACGAGCAGTACTTC
NA	TRBJ2-7	TRBV19	NA	CASSIQGGYEQYF	TGTGCCAGTAGTATTCAGGGAGGCTACGAGCAGTACTTC
NA	TRBJ2-7	TRBV6-6	NA	CASSYSAGSYEQYF	TGTGCCAGCAGTTACTCGGCGGGGTCCTACGAGCAGTACTTC
once	TRBJ2-7	TRBV6-5	NA	CASSYDSSLEQYF	TGTGCCAGCAGTTACGATTCTTCCCTCGAGCAGTACTTC
NA	TRBJ2-1	TRBV11-2	NA	CASRRDWGRANSSYNEQFF	TGTGCCAGCAGACGTGACTGGGGCAGGGCCAATAGCTCCTACAATGAGCAGTTCTTC
NA	TRBJ1-2	TRBV11-2	NA	CASSQAGSIYGYTF	TGTGCCAGCAGCCAAGCTGGGAGCATCTATGGCTACACCTTC
once	TRBJ2-1	TRBV2	NA	CASRKGEQFF	TGTGCCAGCAGAAAGGGTGAGCAGTTCTTC
NA	TRBJ1-2	TRBV9	NA	CASSVGNTYGYTF	TGTGCCAGCAGCGTAGGGAATACCTATGGCTACACCTTC
once	TRBJ2-7	TRBV11-2	NA	CASSLGGHPYYEQYF	TGTGCCAGCAGCTTAGGAGGGCACCCTTACTACGAGCAGTACTTC
NA	TRBJ2-7	TRBV12-2	NA	CASHEIAGDSYEQYF	TGTGCAAGTCACGAGATCGCGGGGGACTCCTACGAGCAGTACTTC
NA	TRBJ1-6	TRBV9	NA	CASSVGGGTSPLHF	TGTGCCAGCAGCGTAGGGGGAGGGACTTCACCCCTCCACTTT
once	TRBJ2-7	TRBV5-4	NA	CASSFRGGPGEQYF	TGTGCCAGCAGCTTTCGGGGAGGCCCCGGGGAGCAGTACTTC
NA	TRBJ2-5	TRBV7-9	TRBD2	CASSPPGLGLETQYF	TGTGCCAGCAGCCCCCCAGGACTAGGATTGGAGACCCAGTACTTC
NA	TRBJ1-1	TRBV27	NA	CASSLGTHLNTEAFF	TGTGCCAGCAGTTTGGGGACCCATCTGAACACTGAAGCTTTCTTT
once	TRBJ2-3	TRBV11-2	NA	CASSLVGYHTQYF	TGTGCCAGCAGCTTAGTGGGGTACCATACGCAGTATTTT
NA	TRBJ2-7	TRBV7-6	NA	CASSLQISGANIHYEQYF	TGTGCCAGCAGCTTACAAATTTCGGGGGCCAATATCCACTACGAGCAGTACTTC
NA	TRBJ2-7	TRBV5-1	NA	CASSLVRSNEQYF	TGCGCCAGCAGCTTGGTCAGGAGTAACGAGCAGTACTTC
NA	TRBJ1-3	TRBV29-1	NA	CSVQGSSGNTIYF	TGCAGCGTTCAGGGCTCTTCAGGAAACACCATATATTTT
NA	TRBJ2-7	TRBV7-2	NA	CASSPDGGRSYEQYF	TGTGCCAGCAGCCCCGACGGCGGGCGCTCCTACGAGCAGTACTTC
NA	TRBJ2-3	TRBV30	TRBD2	CAWSPRGSGRPKATDTQYF	TGTGCCTGGAGTCCGAGGGGTAGCGGGAGACCCAAGGCCACAGATACGCAGTATTTT
NA	TRBJ2-3	TRBV19	TRBD2	CASRQVTGGRADTQYF	TGTGCCAGTAGACAGGTTACGGGGGGGCGCGCAGATACGCAGTATTTT
NA	TRBJ2-7	TRBV5-6	TRBD2	CASSLVRGVGEQYF	TGTGCCAGCAGCTTGGTGCGGGGGGTAGGTGAGCAGTACTTC
NA	TRBJ2-7	TRBV5-1	TRBD2	CASRQTGTSGYEQYF	TGCGCCAGCAGACAAACCGGGACTAGCGGCTACGAGCAGTACTTC
NA	TRBJ1-2	TRBV11-3	TRBD1	CASSLGFSGTANYGYTF	TGTGCCAGCAGCTTAGGCTTCTCTGGGACAGCCAACTATGGCTACACCTTC
NA	TRBJ2-7	TRBV4-3	NA	CASSQRIGGMVEQYF	TGCGCCAGCAGCCAGCGGATAGGAGGGATGGTGGAGCAGTACTTC
NA	TRBJ2-4	TRBV9	NA	CASSVDGGLDIQYF	TGTGCCAGCAGCGTAGATGGGGGGTTGGACATTCAGTACTTC
once	TRBJ2-1	TRBV27	NA	CASSLQGSHNEQFF	TGTGCCAGCAGTTTACAGGGATCTCACAATGAGCAGTTCTTC
NA	TRBJ2-5	TRBV2	TRBD2	CASSEEGLAVETQYF	TGTGCCAGCAGTGAGGAGGGACTAGCGGTAGAGACCCAGTACTTC
NA	TRBJ2-3	TRBV5-6	NA	CASSYGNTDTQYF	TGTGCCAGCAGCTATGGCAACACAGATACGCAGTATTTT
NA	TRBJ2-3	TRBV9	TRBD2	CASSVGLAGGRDTQYF	TGTGCCAGCAGCGTGGGACTAGCGGGAGGAAGAGATACGCAGTATTTT
NA	TRBJ2-3	TRBV7-9	NA	CASSPVKQGHTQYF	TGTGCCAGCAGCCCCGTTAAACAGGGCCATACGCAGTATTTT
NA	TRBJ1-5	TRBV5-6	TRBD1	CASSYRDRGHFPNQPQHF	TGTGCCAGCAGCTACCGGGACAGGGGGCATTTTCCCAATCAGCCCCAGCATTTT
NA	TRBJ1-6	TRBV30	TRBD1	CAWSVRDSLSSYNSPLHF	TGTGCCTGGAGTGTACGGGACAGCCTAAGCTCCTATAATTCACCCCTCCACTTT
NA	TRBJ2-3	TRBV7-6	TRBD2	CASSPSGSITDTQYF	TGTGCCAGCAGCCCTAGCGGGAGTATTACAGATACGCAGTATTTT
once	TRBJ2-7	TRBV10-2	TRBD1	CASTSGTGINEQYF	TGCGCCAGCACCTCCGGGACAGGGATCAACGAGCAGTACTTC
NA	TRBJ1-3	TRBV7-9	TRBD1	CASSGTGGDGNTIYF	TGTGCCAGCAGCGGTACAGGGGGCGACGGAAACACCATATATTTT
NA	TRBJ1-2	TRBV14	NA	CASSQVQGLGYTF	TGTGCCAGCAGCCAAGTACAGGGTCTCGGCTACACCTTC
NA	TRBJ2-5	TRBV11-2	NA	CASSFTRQETQYF	TGTGCCAGCAGCTTCACAAGACAAGAGACCCAGTACTTC
NA	TRBJ2-7	TRBV7-7	NA	CASRHDRYYEQYF	TGTGCTAGCAGGCACGACCGATACTACGAGCAGTACTTC
few	TRBJ2-7	TRBV4-1	TRBD1	CASSPGQGSYEQYF	TGCGCCAGCAGCCCGGGACAGGGGTCCTACGAGCAGTACTTC
NA	TRBJ2-1	TRBV29-1	NA	CSVVRESYNEQFF	TGCAGCGTTGTCAGAGAGTCCTACAATGAGCAGTTCTTC
few	TRBJ1-6	TRBV7-3	TRBD1	CASSLLGQGGSPLHF	TGTGCCAGCAGCTTACTTGGGCAGGGGGGTTCACCCCTCCACTTT
NA	TRBJ1-4	TRBV28	NA	CASMGYPNEKLFF	TGTGCCAGCATGGGTTATCCTAATGAAAAACTGTTTTTT
NA	TRBJ2-5	TRBV27	NA	CASSAQGASQETQYF	TGTGCCAGCAGTGCCCAGGGTGCCTCCCAAGAGACCCAGTACTTC